This T cell receptor (beta chain) was found in a study of shared clonotypes between healthy human individuals. About this clone itself: Distinct nucleotide sequences in the sample also encode this CDR3.

Germline CDR1 reads SEHNR; CDR2 reads FQNEAQ (reference sequence). CDR3 length: 14 amino acids. V was shortened by 5 bases and J by 5 bases, with 15 bases between the two germline ends. TCRdb keeps only in-frame clones here, not all; method: immunoSEQ multiplex PCR. The sample shows about a million clones, approximately 76% of them seen only once. The material sequenced was memory CD4+ T cells sorted from blood. The subset denotes: CD45RA-negative fraction. The rearrangement uses TRBV7-9 and TRBJ2-5; D is possibly TRBD1 (8 bases). The sequence derives from a man younger than 35 in good health. CDR3 residues: CASSPGQGGETQYF. The CDR3 DNA reads TGTGCCAGCAGCCCAGGACAGGGAGGGGAGACCCAGTACTTC.